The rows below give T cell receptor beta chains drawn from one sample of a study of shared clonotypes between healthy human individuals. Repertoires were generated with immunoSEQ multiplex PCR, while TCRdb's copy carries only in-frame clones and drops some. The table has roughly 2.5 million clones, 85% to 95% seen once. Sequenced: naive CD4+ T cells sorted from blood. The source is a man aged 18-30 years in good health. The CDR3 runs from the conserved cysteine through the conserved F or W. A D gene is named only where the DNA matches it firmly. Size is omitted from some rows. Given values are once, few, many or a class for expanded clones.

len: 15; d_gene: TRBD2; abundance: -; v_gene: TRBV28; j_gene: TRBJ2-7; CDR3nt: TGTGCCAGCAGTTTTGATCGCGGGGGGGCCTACGAGCAGTACTTC; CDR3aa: CASSFDRGGAYEQYF
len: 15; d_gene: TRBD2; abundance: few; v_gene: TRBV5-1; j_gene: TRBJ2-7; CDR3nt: TGCGCCAGCAGCTGGACTAGCGGGGGGGTGTACGAGCAGTACTTC; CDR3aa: CASSWTSGGVYEQYF
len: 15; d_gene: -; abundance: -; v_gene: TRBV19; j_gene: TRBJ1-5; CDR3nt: TGTGCCAGTAGTATAGAGGCCGGTTTGGATCAGCCCCAGCATTTT; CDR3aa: CASSIEAGLDQPQHF
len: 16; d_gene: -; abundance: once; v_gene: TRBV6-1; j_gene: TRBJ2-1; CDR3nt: TGTGCCAGCAGTGATCGACAGACTCACTCCTACAATGAGCAGTTCTTC; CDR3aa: CASSDRQTHSYNEQFF
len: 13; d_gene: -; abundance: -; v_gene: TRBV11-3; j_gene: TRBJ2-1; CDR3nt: TGTGCCAGCAGTCCCGGGGGGCCGGTTGAGCAGTTCTTC; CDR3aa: CASSPGGPVEQFF
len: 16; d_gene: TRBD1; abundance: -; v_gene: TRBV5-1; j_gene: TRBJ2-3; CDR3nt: TGCGCCAGCAGCTTGGTTGGACAGGGGGCAGAGGATACGCAGTATTTT; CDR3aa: CASSLVGQGAEDTQYF
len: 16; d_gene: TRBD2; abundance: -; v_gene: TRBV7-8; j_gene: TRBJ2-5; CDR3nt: TGTGCCAGCAGCTTAGTGGGGACTAGCGGACAAGAGACCCAGTACTTC; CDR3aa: CASSLVGTSGQETQYF
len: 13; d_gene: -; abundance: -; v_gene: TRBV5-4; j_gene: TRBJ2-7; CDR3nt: TGTGCCAGCAGCGTACCCGGCTATAACGAGCAGTACTTC; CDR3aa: CASSVPGYNEQYF
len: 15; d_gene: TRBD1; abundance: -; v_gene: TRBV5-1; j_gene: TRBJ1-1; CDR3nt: TGCGCCAGCAGCTTGGTTCAGGGGGCAGGCACTGAAGCTTTCTTT; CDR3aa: CASSLVQGAGTEAFF
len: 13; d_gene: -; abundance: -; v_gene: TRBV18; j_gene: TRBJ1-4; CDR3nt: TGTGCCAGCTCACCATCGCAGGGGGAAAAACTGTTTTTT; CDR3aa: CASSPSQGEKLFF
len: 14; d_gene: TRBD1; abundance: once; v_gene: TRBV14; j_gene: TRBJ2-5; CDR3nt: TGTGCCAGCAGCCGGGACAGGTACCAAGAGACCCAGTACTTC; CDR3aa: CASSRDRYQETQYF
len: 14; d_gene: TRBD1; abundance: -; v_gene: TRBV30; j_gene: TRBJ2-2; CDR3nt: TGTGCCTGGAGAAGGACAGGGGGCACCGGGGAGCTGTTTTTT; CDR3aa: CAWRRTGGTGELFF
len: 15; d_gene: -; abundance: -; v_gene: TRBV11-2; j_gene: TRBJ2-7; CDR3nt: TGTGCCAGCAGCCTGACGGGCAGGGTTTCCTACGAGCAGTACTTC; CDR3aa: CASSLTGRVSYEQYF